One sample yielded the 5 T cell receptor beta chains listed below, sequenced in a study of blood T cells in healthy people across ages. Using a J-beta primer mix together with a sample-barcoded 5' primer, a second PCR was run for 7 to 11 cycles. TCRdb independently ran MiXCR on the 5' RACE reads; one entry per CDR3 protein. The top ten clones hold about 10% of a sample with about 840,000 distinct CDR3 sequences, roughly 28% of them seen once. This sample was also put to use in a study of T cells of mothers and their children.

Input material: blood. These receptors all come from a middle-aged woman in good health.

This clonotype was counted between two and nine times. This sequence joins TRBV5-1 and TRBJ2-1; maybe TRBD1 (5 bases). CDR1 SGHRS and CDR2 YFSETQ come from the germline V gene. V shed 5 bases and J shed 4 bases, with 19 bases lying between them. The length of the CDR3 is 16 residues. The CDR3 spells CASRLGRTLSYNEQFF. CDR3 sequence (DNA): TGCGCCAGCAGGTTAGGTCGGACACTTTCTTACAATGAGCAGTTCTTC.

V is TRBV12-3 or TRBV12-4 and J is TRBJ1-2; D ambiguous. This CDR3 region has 15 residues. Trimming left V 7 bases short and J 4 bases short, with 19 bases between. The CDR3 region has the DNA TGTGCCAGCACTCACCCCGGGCGGGAGTGCTATGGCTACACCTTC. Encoded protein: CASTHPGRECYGYTF.

This clonotype was seen ten or more times. V is TRBV28 and J is TRBJ2-4; D is possibly TRBD1 (6 bases). The CDR3 loop spans 15 amino acids. Germline CDR1 and CDR2: MDHEN and SYDVKM. V was shortened by 2 bases and J by 7 bases, with 15 bases between the two germline ends. DNA for the CDR3: TGTGCCAGCAGTTTAACGAGGGGCAGGGGCAACATTCAGTACTTC. Translation gives CASSLTRGRGNIQYF.

As concerns this clonotype: A much more abundant neighbour one base away suggests this may be a read error. The rearrangement joins TRBV6-5 to TRBJ2-7; 7 bases are a match to TRBD1. J lost 2 bases, V lost 0 bases, and 13 bases had no gene match. The CDR3 is made up of 18 amino acids. Germline assignment: CDR1 MNHEY and CDR2 SVGAGI. CDR3 nucleotide sequence: TGTGCCAGCAGTTACTCGAGGAGACAGGGCAAAATAACCTACGAGCAGTACTTC. Translating gives CASSYSRRQGKITYEQYF.

This clonotype was seen ten or more times. The rearrangement uses TRBV4-2 and TRBJ2-6; 14 bases are a match to TRBD2. Unmatched junction bases numbered 4, after V lost 0 bases and J lost 0 bases. Germline CDR1 reads LGHNA; CDR2 reads YNFKEQ. The CDR3 spans 20 residues. The DNA of the CDR3 is TGTGCCAGCAGCCAAGATTTAGGGACTAGCGGGAGCTCTGGGGCCAACGTCCTGACTTTC. It yields the protein CASSQDLGTSGSSGANVLTF.